The 24 T cell receptor beta chains given below trace back to one sample, sequenced in a study of early T cells in non-severe SARS-CoV-2 infection. TCRdb independently ran MiXCR on the 5' RACE reads; one entry per CDR3 protein. The sample has roughly 38,000 distinct CDR3 sequences, nearly 6% seen once. The material sequenced was whole blood. Receptors were obtained from an adult who was a healthcare worker with PCR-confirmed SARS-CoV-2 infection or an uninfected control (not recorded which).

This clonotype was counted many times. The V and J genes are TRBV18 and TRBJ1-6, with a weak D call TRBD1 (5 bases). V lost 0 bases and J lost 6, with 9 bases in between. CDR3 length equals 15 residues. In germline, CDR1 is KGHSH, CDR2 LQKENI. The CDR3 region is CASSPPRGPNSPLHF. CDR3 DNA sequence: TGTGCCAGCTCACCACCCCGGGGACCTAATTCACCCCTCCACTTT.

This chain links TRBV6-6 with TRBJ2-2; 9 bases fit TRBD1. This CDR3 contains 16 residues. The V gene's germline CDR1 is MNHNY and CDR2 SVGAGI (reference sequence). Losses at the gene ends were 5 bases for V and 5 bases for J; bases not matched to a gene: 9. CDR3 bases: TGTGCCAGCAGTACTCCTGGACAGGGGAGGACCGGGGAGCTGTTTTTT. Protein sequence: CASSTPGQGRTGELFF.

There are many counts of this clonotype. The J gene is TRBJ2-7, the V gene TRBV7-2, with 12 bases lining up with TRBD2. CDR3 length: 16 residues. V was pared by 2 bases and J by 4 bases, with 6 bases of the junction left unmatched. Germline CDR1 is SGHTA and CDR2 is FQGNSA. This CDR3 is CASSLIGLAGSYEQYF. The CDR3 DNA is TGTGCCAGCAGCTTAATTGGACTAGCGGGGAGTTACGAGCAGTACTTC.

This clonotype occurred many times. The chain couples TRBV10-1 to TRBJ2-1, with 10 bases aligning to TRBD2. This CDR3 is built from 24 residues. Trimming cost V 3 bases and J 7 bases; bases outside gene matches: 33. CDR1 is WNHNN, CDR2 SYGVQD, per germline (reference sequence). CDR3 sequence reads: CASSDPIAGGKAPTENGGRNEQFF. CDR3 DNA: TGCGCCAGCAGTGACCCTATAGCGGGAGGCAAAGCTCCTACTGAGAACGGGGGTCGGAATGAGCAGTTCTTC.

This clonotype was seen repeatedly, ten times or more. The V and J genes are TRBV20-1 and TRBJ1-2; D call uncertain. CDR1 and CDR2 from the germline V gene are DFQATT and SNEGSKA (reference sequence). V was pared by 8 bases and J by 3 bases, with 16 bases between. The CDR3 runs 13 residues. CDR3 coding DNA: TGCAGTCCAAACACCCCCGGGGACTATGGCTACACCTTC. Its translation: CSPNTPGDYGYTF.

Concerning this clonotype: A read error may be the cause here, since a much bigger clone is one base away. The V gene is TRBV29-1, the J gene TRBJ1-3; D is ambiguous. Germline V lookup: CDR1 SQVTM, CDR2 ANQGSEA. The CDR3 length is 15 residues. CDR3 sequence: CSVASTPFSGNAIYF. Written as DNA, the CDR3 is TGCAGCGTAGCTTCGACACCTTTCTCTGGAAACGCCATATATTTT. The whole variable domain, filled in from reference TRBV29-1 and TRBJ1-3, reads SAVISQKPSRDICQRGTSLTIQCQVDSQVTMMFWYRQQPGQSLTLIATANQGSEATYESGFVIDKFPISRPNLTFSTLTVSNMSPEDSSIYLCSVASTPFSGNAIYFGEGSWLTVV.

The table lists this clonotype with many counts. CDR3 coding DNA: TGCGCCAGCAGCCCTACGGGCGGGGGGGCCGTTGAGCAGTTCTTC. Translation gives CASSPTGGGAVEQFF. This chain uses TRBV4-1 with TRBJ2-1, with 9 bases aligning to TRBD2. Germline loops: CDR1 MGHRA, CDR2 YSYEKL. This CDR3 comprises 15 residues. V trimming: 4 bases; J trimming: 9 bases; junction bases outside the gene matches: 10.

This clonotype was counted many times. This chain uses TRBV20-1 with TRBJ1-2; TRBD1 might be the D (6 bases). Trimming took 6 bases from V and 5 from J, leaving 25 bases between them. The CDR3 totals 16 residues. Germline V gene lookup returns CDR1 DFQATT and CDR2 SNEGSKA (reference sequence). In nucleotides, the CDR3 is TGCAGTGCCGCTCCCCAGCTGGGGGGGCTGGGATATGGCTACACCTTC. Translating gives CSAAPQLGGLGYGYTF.

At least ten counts were recorded for this clonotype. The J gene is TRBJ2-5, the V gene TRBV2; D remains ambiguous. The CDR3 contains 13 residues. V dropped 7 bases and J dropped 0 bases, with 9 bases sitting between them. The germline V gene encodes CDR1 SNHLY and CDR2 FYNNEI. The CDR3 nucleotides read TGTGCCAGCACCCTACCCTACCAAGAGACCCAGTACTTC. This gives the protein CASTLPYQETQYF.

Many counts were recorded for this clonotype. The CDR3 nucleotides are TGTGCCAGCAGTGAAAAGGGGCGAGCTAGATCAGAGACCCAGTACTTC. This sequence encodes CASSEKGRARSETQYF. This chain joins TRBV6-1 and TRBJ2-5; perhaps TRBD1 as D (5 bases). Germline assignment: CDR1 MNHNS and CDR2 SASEGT. The CDR3 runs to 16 residues. Trimming shortened V by 2 bases and J by 4 bases, and 17 bases separated the two germline ends.

This clonotype was seen at least ten times. V usage is TRBV9 and J usage is TRBJ1-1; 8 bases are shared with TRBD1. This CDR3 has 16 amino acids. V shed 4 bases and J 6 bases; nucleotides not matched to a gene: 14. Per germline, CDR1 SGDLS and CDR2 YYNGEE. The CDR3 nucleotides read TGTGCCAGCAGCATGACAGGGGTTGATGAGGCCGCTGAAGCTTTCTTT. It codes for CASSMTGVDEAAEAFF.

Many counts were recorded for this clonotype. The V gene is TRBV20-1, the J gene TRBJ2-7, with D maybe TRBD2 (6 bases). V gave up 4 bases and J gave up 3 bases, with 7 bases separating them. Per the germline V gene, CDR1 is DFQATT and CDR2 is SNEGSKA (reference sequence). The CDR3 spans 11 residues. The CDR3 is CSANSGYEQYF. For the CDR3, the DNA is TGCAGTGCTAATAGCGGCTACGAGCAGTACTTC.

This clonotype was counted at least ten times. The chain joins TRBV4-1 to TRBJ1-3; 8 bases fit TRBD1. The germline CDR1 and CDR2 sequences are MGHRA and YSYEKL. V lost 3 bases and J lost 0; bases outside the gene matches: 13. The CDR3 contains 19 residues. The CDR3 DNA reads as TGCGCCAGCAGCCAGGGGCTCCGGGACAGGTCCTTCTCTGGAAACACCATATATTTT. Amino acids: CASSQGLRDRSFSGNTIYF.

This clonotype was found many times. The genes are TRBV5-5 and TRBJ1-2, with unresolved D. V lost 4 bases, J lost 2 bases, and 15 bases lay in between. The germline V gene has CDR1 SGHKS and CDR2 YYEKEE (reference sequence). This CDR3 contains 15 residues. CDR3 amino acids: CASSRSELLNYGYTF. The CDR3 DNA sequence: TGTGCCAGCAGCCGTTCGGAGCTTCTAAACTATGGCTACACCTTC.

This clonotype was counted many times. This rearrangement joins TRBV5-4 to TRBJ1-1; no firm D call. In germline, CDR1 is SGHNT, CDR2 YYREEE (reference sequence). The CDR3 covers 11 residues. V lost 4 bases, J lost 3 bases, and 4 bases lay in between. The CDR3 nucleotides are TGTGCCAGCAGCCGCGACACTGAAGCTTTCTTT. This sequence encodes CASSRDTEAFF.

The sample holds many counts of this clonotype. This chain connects TRBV2 to TRBJ2-7, with D possibly called TRBD1 or TRBD2 (5 bases each). V dropped 6 bases and J dropped 5 bases, with 11 bases sitting between them. This CDR3 spans 12 amino acids. Germline assignment: CDR1 SNHLY and CDR2 FYNNEI. DNA of the CDR3: TGTGCCAGCAGCAGGGACCCCCACGAGCAGTACTTC. Translating it yields CASSRDPHEQYF.

In this sample, this clonotype turned up many times. This rearrangement joins TRBV7-9 to TRBJ2-3; tentative D call: TRBD2 (5 bases). V gave up 3 bases and J gave up 3 bases, with 7 bases separating them. Looked up from germline, CDR1 is SEHNR and CDR2 is FQNEAQ (reference sequence). This CDR3 is 13 amino acids long. The CDR3, as DNA: TGTGCCAGCAGCTTCGGCGGGACAGATACGCAGTATTTT. Residues: CASSFGGTDTQYF.

This clonotype turned up a few times. V gene TRBV27 combines with J gene TRBJ2-7; 8 bases map to TRBD1. CDR3 length equals 14 residues. Looked up from germline, CDR1 is MNHEY and CDR2 is SMNVEV (reference sequence). Losses at the gene ends were 9 bases for V and 5 bases for J; bases not matched to a gene: 12. The chain's CDR3 is CASKVDRALHEQYF. The CDR3, as DNA: TGTGCCAGTAAAGTGGACAGGGCCCTCCACGAGCAGTACTTC.

This clonotype was counted ten times or more. The V and J genes are TRBV6-5 and TRBJ1-6, with a tentative D call TRBD1 (6 bases). Germline V gene sequence: CDR1 MNHEY, CDR2 SVGAGI. Trimming cost V 5 bases and J 5 bases, with 10 bases left between them. The CDR3 loop spans 14 amino acids. CDR3 bases: TGTGCCAGCAGTCGGACAGATGATAATTCACCCCTCCACTTT. Translation: CASSRTDDNSPLHF.

In this sample, this clonotype turned up many times. This sequence joins TRBV12-3 or TRBV12-4 and TRBJ2-7, with D possibly matching TRBD2 (6 bases). Trimming removed 3 bases at V and 4 bases at J, with 13 bases between. The CDR3 is made up of 14 amino acids. The CDR3 DNA reads as TGTGCCAGCAGTTTGGAGGGCGGGATATACGAGCAGTACTTC. It specifies CASSLEGGIYEQYF.

The chain combines TRBV3-1 with TRBJ1-2, with TRBD1 as a possible D gene (5 bases). The CDR3 has 14 amino acids. Trimming pared 0 bases from V and 8 bases from J, leaving 13 bases between. CDR1 is LGHDT, CDR2 YNNKEL, per germline (reference sequence). CDR3 nucleotide sequence: TGTGCCAGCAGCCAAGATGGAGGGACGACGGGCTACACCTTC. It codes for CASSQDGGTTGYTF.

At least ten counts were recorded for this clonotype. CDR3 residues: CASSYRERDSHNEQFF. CDR3 bases: TGTGCCAGCAGTTACCGGGAGCGGGACTCACACAATGAGCAGTTCTTC. The V and J genes are TRBV6-5 and TRBJ2-1; 7 nucleotides align to TRBD2. J gave up 5 bases and V 2 bases, and 9 bases lay outside the gene matches. Per the germline V gene, CDR1 is MNHEY and CDR2 is SVGAGI. This CDR3 has 16 amino acids.

This clonotype turned up a few times. The chain joins TRBV30 to TRBJ2-1; 8 positions agree with TRBD2. CDR1 and CDR2 (germline): GTSNPN, SVGIG (reference sequence). V lost 0 bases to trimming and J lost 3 bases; unmatched junction nucleotides: 4. The CDR3 length is 15 residues. DNA of the CDR3: TGTGCCTGGAGTGTAAACGCGGGGGGCTACAATGAGCAGTTCTTC. Translation: CAWSVNAGGYNEQFF.

This clonotype was detected many times. The chain combines TRBV11-2 with TRBJ2-3, with D possibly being TRBD1 or TRBD2 (5 bases each). Per germline, CDR1 SGHAT and CDR2 FQNNGV. This CDR3 has 15 residues. Trimming pared 1 base from V and 3 bases from J, leaving 11 bases between. In DNA form, the CDR3 reads TGTGCCAGCAGCTTAGGCGCAGGGAGTACAGATACGCAGTATTTT. Translated, it gives CASSLGAGSTDTQYF.